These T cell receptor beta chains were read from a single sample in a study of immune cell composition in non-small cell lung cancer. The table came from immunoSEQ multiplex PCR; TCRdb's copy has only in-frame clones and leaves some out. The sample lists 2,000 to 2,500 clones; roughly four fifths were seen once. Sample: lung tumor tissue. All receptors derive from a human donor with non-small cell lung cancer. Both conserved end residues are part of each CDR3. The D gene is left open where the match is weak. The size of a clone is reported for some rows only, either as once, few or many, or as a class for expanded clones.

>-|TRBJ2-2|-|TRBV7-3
TGTGCCAGCAGTCGCGCAGGCTATCAGAACACCGGGGAGCTGTTTTTT
CASSRAGYQNTGELFF
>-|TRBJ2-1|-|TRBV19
TGTGCCAGTCGGACTACCCCCTGGACGGATAAGCAGTTCTTC
CASRTTPWTDKQFF
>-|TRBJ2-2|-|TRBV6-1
TGTGCCAGCAGTGCCGGGGGAGGAACCGGGGAGCTGTTTTTT
CASSAGGGTGELFF
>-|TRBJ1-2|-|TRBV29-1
TGCAGCGTTGGACAGGATGATGGCTACACCTTC
CSVGQDDGYTF
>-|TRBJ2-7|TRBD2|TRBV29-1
TGCAGCGTTGACCTAGCGGGTACCTACGAGCAGTACTTC
CSVDLAGTYEQYF
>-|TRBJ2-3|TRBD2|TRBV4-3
TGCGCCAGCAGCGCTTCAATTAGCGGGGAATTCACAGATACGCAGTATTTT
CASSASISGEFTDTQYF
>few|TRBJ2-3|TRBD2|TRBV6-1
TGTGCCAGCAGTGAAGCGCTTAGCGGGAGGGCCGGGGATACGCAGTATTTT
CASSEALSGRAGDTQYF
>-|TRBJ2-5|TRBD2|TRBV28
TGTGCCAGCAGTCAGAGTGCGGGGGTGGAGACCCAGTACTTC
CASSQSAGVETQYF
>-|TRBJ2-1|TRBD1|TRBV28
TGTGCCAGCAGTCGGGACAGGGCAAATGAGCAGTTCTTC
CASSRDRANEQFF
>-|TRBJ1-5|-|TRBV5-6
TGTGCCAGCAGCTTGTCTGGTAGTCAGCCCCAGCATTTT
CASSLSGSQPQHF
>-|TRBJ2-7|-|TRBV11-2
TGTGCCAGCAGCCTGCAGGAGGGAGCCTACGAGCAGTACTTC
CASSLQEGAYEQYF
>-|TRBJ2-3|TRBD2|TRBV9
TGTGCCAGCAACGCGGGAGAGAGCACAGATACGCAGTATTTT
CASNAGESTDTQYF
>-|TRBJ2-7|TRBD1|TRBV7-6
TGTGCCAGCAGCCAACAGGGGGTCTCCTACGAGCAGTACTTC
CASSQQGVSYEQYF
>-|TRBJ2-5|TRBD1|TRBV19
TGTGCCAGTAGTATTCAGGGGACAGGACTCTTTCTCGAGACCCAGTACTTC
CASSIQGTGLFLETQYF
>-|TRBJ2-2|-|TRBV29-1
TGCAGCGTCGAACTTATAGGCGACACCGGGGAGCTATTTTTT
CSVELIGDTGELFF
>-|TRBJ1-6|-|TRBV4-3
TGCGCCAGCAGCCAAGGGTTTCAGGATTCACCCCTCCACTTT
CASSQGFQDSPLHF
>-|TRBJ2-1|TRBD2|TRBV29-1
TGCAGCGTCTTTGGGACTAGCGGGAGGGGGGATGAGCAGTTCTTC
CSVFGTSGRGDEQFF
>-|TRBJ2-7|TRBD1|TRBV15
TGTGCCACCAGCAGCGGCACCGGGACAGGGATATACGAGCAGTACTTC
CATSSGTGTGIYEQYF
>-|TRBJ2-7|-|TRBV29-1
TGCAGCGTTGCGGGGTCCCAATTCTACGAGCAGTACTTC
CSVAGSQFYEQYF
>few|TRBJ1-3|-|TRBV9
TGTGCCAGCAGCAGAGGGACTACCTCTGGAAACACCATATATTTT
CASSRGTTSGNTIYF
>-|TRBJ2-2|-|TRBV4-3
TGCGCCAGCAGCCAAGATCGTTTCGGGGAGCTGTTTTTT
CASSQDRFGELFF
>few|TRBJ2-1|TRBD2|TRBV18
TGTGCCAGCTCCTCATCGGGACTAGCGGGTCCTTCCTACAATGAGCAGTTCTTC
CASSSSGLAGPSYNEQFF
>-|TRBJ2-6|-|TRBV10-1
TGCGCCAGCAGTCACCTCAGAAGATCGCACAGTCGGGCCAACGTCCTGACTTTC
CASSHLRRSHSRANVLTF
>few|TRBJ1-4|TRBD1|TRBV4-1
TGCGCCAGCAGCCAAGATCTTGGACAGGGGAACGAAAAACTGTTTTTT
CASSQDLGQGNEKLFF
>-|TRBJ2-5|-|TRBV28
TGTGCCAGCAGTCTGGGCACGATTGGGTGGACCCAGTACTTC
CASSLGTIGWTQYF
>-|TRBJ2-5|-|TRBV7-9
TGTGCCAGCAGCTTAGAGGCGGTTCAAGAGACCCAGTACTTC
CASSLEAVQETQYF
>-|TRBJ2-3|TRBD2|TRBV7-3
TGTGCCAGCAGCCCCATCTCTGGGACTAGCGGGAGCACAGATACGCAGTATTTT
CASSPISGTSGSTDTQYF
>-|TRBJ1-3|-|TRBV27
TGTGCCAGCGGCGACCTGGGGGGACTTGGCCTATCTGGAAACACCATATATTTT
CASGDLGGLGLSGNTIYF
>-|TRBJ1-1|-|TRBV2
TGTGCCAGCACTCTCAGGGCTGAAGCTTTCTTT
CASTLRAEAFF
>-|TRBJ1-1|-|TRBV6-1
TGTGCCAGCAGTGAGTACAGGGACACTGAAGCTTTCTTT
CASSEYRDTEAFF
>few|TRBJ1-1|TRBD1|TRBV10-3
TGTGCCATCAGGTCGGGACAGGGGTACACTGAAGCTTTCTTT
CAIRSGQGYTEAFF
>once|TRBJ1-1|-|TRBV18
TGTGCCAGCTCACCACGGGCCGGCTTAGGAGGGAACACTGAAGCTTTCTTT
CASSPRAGLGGNTEAFF
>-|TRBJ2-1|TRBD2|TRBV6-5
TGTGCCAGCACCTATAGCGGGACGGGGTACAATGAGCAGTTCTTC
CASTYSGTGYNEQFF
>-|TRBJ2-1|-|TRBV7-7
TGTGCTAGCAGCCCGACGACAGGCGCGGCCTACAATGAGCAGTTCTTC
CASSPTTGAAYNEQFF
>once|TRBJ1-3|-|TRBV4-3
TGCGCCAGCAGCCAAGATTATACAGGAAACACCATATATTTT
CASSQDYTGNTIYF
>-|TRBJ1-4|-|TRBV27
TGTGCCAGCAGTTTATCGCGGGGGTCGTGGGGTGAAAAACTGTTTTTT
CASSLSRGSWGEKLFF
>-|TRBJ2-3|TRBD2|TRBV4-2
TGTGCCAGCAGCCAAGAGCTAGCGGGAGAAGATACGCAGTATTTT
CASSQELAGEDTQYF
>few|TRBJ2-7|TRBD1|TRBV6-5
TGTGCCAGCAGTTACTCCGGACAGGGGACCTACGAGCAGTACTTC
CASSYSGQGTYEQYF
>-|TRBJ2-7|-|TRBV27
TGTGCCAGCAGTTTCGACTCCTACGAGCAGTACTTC
CASSFDSYEQYF
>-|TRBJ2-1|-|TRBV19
TGTGCCAGTAGTATAAGAGGGCAGACAAGTATCCTCAACAATGAGCAGTTCTTC
CASSIRGQTSILNNEQFF
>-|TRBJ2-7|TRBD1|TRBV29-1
TGCAGCGTTTGGGACAGGGGGGTGGGGCAGTACTTC
CSVWDRGVGQYF
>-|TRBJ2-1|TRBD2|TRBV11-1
TGTGCCAGCAGCCGTACTAGCGGGAGTGAAAATGAGCAGTTCTTC
CASSRTSGSENEQFF
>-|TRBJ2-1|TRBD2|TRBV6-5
TGTGCCAGCAGCCGATCCAGCGGGAGATTAGGCGAGCAGTTCTTC
CASSRSSGRLGEQFF
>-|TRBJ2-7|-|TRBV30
TGTGCCTGGAGTTTGGGTATAGTACAGTCGGCCTACGAGCAGTACTTC
CAWSLGIVQSAYEQYF
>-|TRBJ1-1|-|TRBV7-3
TGTGCCAGCGCCCGGTCGGGGTTCGACGAAGCTTTCTTT
CASARSGFDEAFF
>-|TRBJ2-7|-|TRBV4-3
TGCGCCAGCAGCCAAGATGCCGGCGGGAACGTTTACGAGCAGTACTTC
CASSQDAGGNVYEQYF
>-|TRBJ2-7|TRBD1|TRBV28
TGTGCCAGCAGTAACGGACAGGGTTTCTACGAGCAGTACTTC
CASSNGQGFYEQYF
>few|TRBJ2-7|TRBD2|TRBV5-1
TGCGCCAGCAGCTTGTTAAGGAGATCGGGACTAGCGGTAACCTACGAGCAGTACTTC
CASSLLRRSGLAVTYEQYF
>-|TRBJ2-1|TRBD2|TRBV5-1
TGCGCCAGCAGGACTAGCGGGCCGGGGATGTACAATGAGCAGTTCTTC
CASRTSGPGMYNEQFF
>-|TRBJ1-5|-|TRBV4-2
TGTGCCAGCAGCCAAGATCAGGGTTATAGCAATCAGCCCCAGCATTTT
CASSQDQGYSNQPQHF
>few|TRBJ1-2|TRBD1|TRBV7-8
TGTGCCAGCAGTCCGGGACAGGGCTATGGCTACACCTTC
CASSPGQGYGYTF
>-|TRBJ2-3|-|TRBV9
TGTGCCAGCAGCTCGACAGATACGCAGTATTTT
CASSSTDTQYF
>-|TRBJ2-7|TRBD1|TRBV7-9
TGTGCCAGCAGCACGGGGACAGCCTACGAGCAGTACTTC
CASSTGTAYEQYF
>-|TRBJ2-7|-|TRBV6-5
TGTGCCAGCAGTTACCGCAGGGGATACGAGCAGTACTTC
CASSYRRGYEQYF
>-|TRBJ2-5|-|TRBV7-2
TGTGCCAGCAGCTTAGGAGACTCACAAGAGACCCAGTACTTC
CASSLGDSQETQYF
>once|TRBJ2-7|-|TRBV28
TGTGCCAGCAGCCTAATTAACCCCAACGAGCAGTACTTC
CASSLINPNEQYF
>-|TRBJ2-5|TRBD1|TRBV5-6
TGTGCCAGCAGCTTAACAGGGGCTCGGGAGACCCAGTACTTC
CASSLTGARETQYF
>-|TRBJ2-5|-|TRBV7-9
TGTGCCAGCAGCTTAGATCGTGAGACCCAGTACTTC
CASSLDRETQYF
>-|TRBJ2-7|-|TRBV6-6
TGTGCCAGCAGCCCGGACAGATACGAGCAGTACTTC
CASSPDRYEQYF